This entry is about one T cell receptor (beta chain). Its binding antigen is unknown. There are no base qualities to consult, and no much larger clone falls within one base. Libraries were prepared through the immunoSEQ multiplex PCR assay. A mixture of 60 forward primers for TCR Vbeta segments and 13 reverse primers for TCR Jbeta segments was used in the multiplex PCR. Amplification of the CDR3 region of rearranged TCR beta genes was performed with a multiplex PCR assay on genomic DNA. On the Illumina HiSeq System, the amplified TCR beta libraries were sequenced as 87-base-pair reads. The study's processing was this. A later analysis tallied roughly 80 million unique TCR beta chains across the approximately 670 repertoires, and about 10 million of those chains were shared by two or more donors. A nearest-neighbor algorithm error-corrected the raw reads and collapsed the reads into unique sequences, merging closely related sequences to remove PCR and sequencing errors. V, D and J gene segments were assigned by aligning CDR3 sequences to IMGT reference sequences. For a sequence to be retained, at least a six-nucleotide match to both a V gene segment and a J gene segment was required. Rearrangements were called productive when the CDR3 lacked stop codons and stayed in frame with V and J; all others were non-productive. Following IMGT convention, CDR3 was defined as the stretch from the second conserved V-encoded cysteine to the conserved J-encoded phenylalanine. Sequences without an unambiguous match to a single V gene segment were excluded from the earlier analysis of about 600 of the donors. In an earlier analysis of approximately 590 of the donors, a V segment was called functional when productive rearrangements were above 56.7%, and segregating when the standard deviation between donors exceeded 5%. To diagnose cytomegalovirus status from the catalog of TCR beta chain sequences, a statistical classification framework was built. In a later analysis, TCR nucleotide sequences were compared against IMGT/GENE-DB human TR gene sequences so that V and J genes could be assigned. In a later analysis, CDR3 sequences and most-parsimonious VDJ recombination scenarios were assigned using the TCRdist pipeline. In a later analysis, each TCR beta chain was defined by its CDR3 amino acid sequence together with its V-gene family, and reads without a unique V-gene family were excluded. As a way to deal with suspected cross-contamination and a sequencing artifact, a later analysis dropped 640 or so nucleotide sequences that were highly shared and had low generation probability. In a later analysis, a clonal expansion index was calculated for each public chain from normalized within-repertoire ranks of inferred template counts. A later analysis computed generation probabilities with a VDJ recombination model fitted to out-of-frame rearrangements, and checked the results against IGoR. A later analysis scored TCR-TCR, TCR-HLA and TCR-CMV co-occurrence with hypergeometric tests, applying a repertoire-size bias correction to TCR pairs. False discovery rates were estimated in a later analysis by permuting HLA or CMV assignments 20 times. In a later analysis, co-occurring TCRs were grouped with DBSCAN, and TCRdist sequence similarity was added when clustering was performed within HLA-allele-positive subsets. Repertoires with fewer than 30,000 or more than 120,000 public chains were left out of co-occurrence clustering, as were four to six repertoires with anomalous nucleotide sharing. TCRdb provides this immuneACCESS table in a form limited to in-frame rearrangements. Some clones are lacking; in checked studies, under half of them reflect an unresolved V gene, and why the rest are absent is not known. V, J and clone size reflect that table, while D and trimming were determined from the DNA. This sample holds 100,000 to 150,000 clones; about 76% were observed only once. Clones ranked in the top ten supply about 0.76% of the sample.

Taken from cysteine to phenylalanine, the CDR3 has 12 residues. The sequence is cut down to CDR3 DNA, 36 bases in frame from base 1. Sequences MNHNY (CDR1) and SVGAGI (CDR2) are obtained from the germline V gene (reference sequence). V is pared back by 11 bases and J by 4 bases, with 12 bases lying between the germline termini. The source of the sample is a study of cytomegalovirus exposure and HLA in healthy donors (dated by TCRdb to the late 2010s). In the study overall: According to an earlier analysis of around 600 of the donors, about 179 million T cells yielded 90 million to 140 million unique TCR beta sequences and less than 300 Gb of sequence data. Among the roughly 400 genotyped donors, approximately 81% belonged to the genetic ancestry cluster associated with self-reported Caucasian donors. Donor age, sex, ethnicity and CMV serostatus were collected together with the repertoire data. Because of strong linkage in the cohort, 5 or 6 DR-DQ haplotypes were treated as single units for association and clustering. In the later analysis, no new phenotypic data were used to find candidate immune exposures; instead, reliance was placed on TCR beta sequences and their occurrence across donors. The number of donors typed differed by locus, with roughly 629-640 for A, B, C, DRB1 and DQB1, around 500 for DQA1, 606 for DPA1, and around 450 for DPB1. The study used immunosequencing to profile the T cell repertoires of 666 subjects and linked those repertoires to cytomegalovirus serostatus. An earlier analysis of 587 of the donors used high-throughput TCR beta sequencing to judge whether each TCR beta V gene segment behaved as functional or pseudogenic. Along with the approximately 700-subject first cohort, a separate validation cohort of over 90 different subjects was used. On average, roughly 250,000 unique TCR beta nucleotide sequences were sequenced per donor among 398 genotyped donors of the cohort, with about 19% of those sequences being non-productive. An early release that covered about 600 HLA-typed donors contained approximately 300 gigabases of sequencing data and 85 million to 100 million unique TCR sequences. Class I and class II HLA loci were covered by the typing at four-digit resolution. To predict cytomegalovirus infection status, the study combined high-throughput TCR immunosequencing, statistical association of individual TCRs with disease status, and machine learning. The aim of the study was to test whether cataloging public T cell receptors could identify signatures of past pathogen exposure. A later genetic analysis used genome-wide SNP genotypes for about 60% of the roughly 670 donors, treating that subset as a discovery cohort. To study patterns of TCR occurrence, a later analysis re-analyzed previously published TCR beta repertoires from around 660 donors and added high-resolution HLA genotyping. Every discovery cohort repertoire had been produced on one sequencing platform. Broader findings and caveats from the paper: A later genetic analysis associated a missense DCLRE1C variant with V-gene and J-gene trimming of TCR beta chains, and an independent cohort replicated the association. Presence/absence analyses assumed roughly uniform sequencing depth across donors, an assumption that may not hold. A total of 164 TCR beta chains were listed by the study as associated with cytomegalovirus. Because counts were too low, some 17 rarely observed V segments, including chromosome 9 orphons, were excluded from the earlier analysis of 587 of the donors. In an earlier analysis of around 600 of the donors, most TCR beta V segments were observed in productive rearrangements about 87% or about 30% of the time, broadly matching IMGT annotations. In a later analysis, TCR association rates were found to vary across HLA loci, with the most associated TCRs seen for DRB1 alleles and the fewest for HLA-C alleles. Linkage disequilibrium might explain the correlated functional status among segregating V segments, but an unknown experimental factor could not be excluded. It was suggested by the authors that the approach could potentially be generalized to other disease states and immunological phenotypes. In a later analysis, 16,951 TCR beta sequences were associated with specific HLA alleles at a false discovery rate of 0.05. Strong co-occurrence of HLA alleles, especially DR and DQ, made assigning TCR associations to individual alleles difficult. In a later analysis, HLA-associated TCR beta chains were found to be more clonally expanded and to have lower generation probabilities than equally common non-associated chains. Only TCR beta chains were sequenced in this cohort, and the absence of alpha or paired-chain data limited detectable features. Because the 87-base-pair reads could not distinguish some IMGT-functional V segments, including TRBV6-2 and TRBV6-3, those segments were excluded. The only immune exposure information available for the cohort was CMV serostatus. According to a later analysis, parvovirus B19, influenza, CMV and Epstein-Barr virus appeared linked to several top co-occurrence clusters. A further reported finding was that TCR beta sequences accurately predicted the HLA-A and HLA-B alleles for most subjects in the first cohort. Most CMV-associated TCR beta chains appeared to be HLA-restricted in a later analysis, and the HLA associations seemed to be driven largely by CMV exposure. A few of the identified cytomegalovirus-associated TCR beta chains were confirmed in vitro to be specific for cytomegalovirus antigens. A cluster of highly shared sequence variants was judged likely to be a technical artifact of the sequencing pipeline. The classifier was reported to diagnose cytomegalovirus status with high specificity and sensitivity in both the original cohort and the validation cohort. Because HLA typing was missing for some donors at each locus, association tests included only the typed subset. Across donors, most TCR sequences were observed very rarely, whereas some public TCRs were present in many individuals. In a later genetic analysis, fewer N-insertions in productive TCRs were reported among donors in an Asian-associated ancestry cluster than the roughly 710-donor mean.

In total, approximately 610 healthy bone marrow donors made up the cohort. At the time of sampling, all cohort members were nominally healthy, though unrecorded immune exposures were likely present. The donor tested CMV seronegative and was one of the 352 seronegative cohort members. Every donor gave a peripheral blood sample, and the peripheral blood mononuclear cells from that sample were used for TCR beta sequencing. The Qiagen DNeasy Blood Extraction Kit was used to extract genomic DNA from the blood cell samples. Rearrangement joined TRBV6-6 to TRBJ1-3, with the D gene not confidently named. The source of this sequence is a man in his late teens or twenties in good health and CMV-seronegative. Specimen: PBMCs. The CDR3 region has the sequence CAGSLTGNTIYF. The sequenced DNA is TGTGCCGGCTCCTTAACGGGAAACACCATATATTTT.